One sample yielded the 16 T cell receptor beta chains listed below, sequenced in a study of technical replicates of blood from a handful of donors. Profiled with immunoSEQ multiplex PCR; TCRdb holds only in-frame clones, not every one. The table has under 90,000 clones, 85% to 95% seen once. The specimen sequenced was T cells isolated from PBMCs. Receptors were obtained from a human donor in good health.

The chain combines TRBV13 with TRBJ2-2; TRBD1 agrees at 9 bases. This CDR3 comprises 17 residues. Germline CDR1 reads PRHDT; CDR2 reads FYEKMQ (reference sequence). The trim removed 5 bases at V and 1 base at J, leaving 8 bases unmatched. Here the CDR3 DNA reads TGTGCCAGCAGCCATGTGAAGGACAGGGGGAACACCGGGGAGCTGTTTTTT. Translating gives CASSHVKDRGNTGELFF.

V usage is TRBV6-5 and J usage is TRBJ2-7, with 8 bases lining up with TRBD2. CDR1 and CDR2 (germline): MNHEY, SVGAGI. Trimming took 6 bases from V and 4 from J; bases not matched to a gene: 8. The CDR3 is 14 amino acids. CDR3 region: CASRGAGALYEQYF. CDR3 sequence (DNA): TGTGCCAGCAGGGGAGCGGGAGCATTGTACGAGCAGTACTTC.

The chain recombines TRBV9 with TRBJ2-1, with TRBD1 matching 9 bases. This CDR3 has 16 amino acids. V was pared by 3 bases and J by 7 bases, with 11 bases of the junction left unmatched. Germline CDR1 SGDLS, CDR2 YYNGEE. Here the CDR3 reads CASSEIPGQGGNEQFF. The CDR3 DNA reads as TGTGCCAGCAGCGAGATCCCGGGACAGGGAGGTAATGAGCAGTTCTTC.

The chain combines TRBV27 with TRBJ2-5, with D maybe TRBD2 (5 bases). Trimming took 6 bases from V and 3 from J, leaving 20 bases between them. CDR3 length: 16 residues. Germline-derived CDR1 and CDR2 are MNHEY and SMNVEV (reference sequence). The CDR3 sequence is CASSDPLRGKKETQYF. For the CDR3, the DNA is TGTGCCAGCAGCGACCCCCTCCGGGGTAAAAAAGAGACCCAGTACTTC.

The chain uses TRBV10-3 and TRBJ1-5; no reliable D call. The CDR3 loop spans 14 amino acids. Per the germline V gene, CDR1 is ENHRY and CDR2 is SYGVKD. Between the trimmed V and J ends, which lost 6 bases and 0 bases, there was a span of 9 bases. The CDR3 bases are TGTGCCATCAGCCCGGGAGGTAGCAATCAGCCCCAGCATTTT. Translating gives CAISPGGSNQPQHF.

CDR3 amino acids: CASSYSAGGDEQYF. CDR3 in DNA: TGTGCCAGCAGTTACTCTGCGGGCGGGGACGAGCAGTACTTC. The chain has TRBV6-5 and TRBJ2-7, with D possibly being TRBD2 (6 bases). Trimming cost V 0 bases and J 5 bases, with 11 bases left between them. The germline gives CDR1 MNHEY, CDR2 SVGAGI. The CDR3 has 14 amino acids.

This clone was recorded only once. The chain recombines TRBV19 with TRBJ1-2; D is unresolved. The CDR3 is 15 residues long. V was pared by 6 bases and J by 8 bases, with 22 bases between. Germline V gene data show CDR1 as LNHDA and CDR2 as SQIVND (reference sequence). CDR3 nucleotides: TGTGCCAGTAGCATCCAGATTTTGACCGGGTCGGGCTACACCTTC. Its protein product is CASSIQILTGSGYTF.

The chain recombines TRBV9 with TRBJ1-2; TRBD1 matches 8 bases. V trimming: 4 bases; J trimming: 4 bases; junction bases outside the gene matches: 12. In germline, CDR1 is SGDLS, CDR2 YYNGEE. The CDR3 loop spans 16 amino acids. The CDR3 protein is CASSRPRTGSSYGYTF. The CDR3 bases are TGTGCCAGCAGCCGCCCCCGGACAGGGTCCAGCTATGGCTACACCTTC.

V is TRBV6-5 and J is TRBJ1-2, with 8 bases that match TRBD1. Germline CDR1 and CDR2: MNHEY and SVGAGI. The CDR3 extends over 15 amino acids. V dropped 4 bases and J dropped 4; count of bases not matched to a gene: 8. Written as DNA, the CDR3 is TGTGCCAGCAGTTGGCTACAGGGGGACGGCTATGGCTACACCTTC. Translation: CASSWLQGDGYGYTF.

DNA of the CDR3: TGTGCCAGCAGTGACTCGAGGGCAGGGGGACGCGCGGCCAAAAACATTCAGTACTTC. It yields the protein CASSDSRAGGRAAKNIQYF. This chain connects TRBV6-4 to TRBJ2-4; 7 bases are a match to TRBD1. This CDR3 has 19 residues. Trimming cost V 0 bases and J 1 base; bases outside gene matches: 12. The germline V gene encodes CDR1 MRHNA and CDR2 SNTAGT.

J is TRBJ1-2 and V is TRBV5-1; D uncertain. The CDR3 contains 14 residues. V was cut by 0 bases and J by 4 bases, with 10 bases left in between. In germline, CDR1 is SGHRS, CDR2 YFSETQ. The CDR3 bases are TGCGCCAGCAGCTTGGCCCCGGGGAGCTATGGCTACACCTTC. This codes for CASSLAPGSYGYTF.

This chain uses TRBV10-2 with TRBJ2-6; no clear D gene. The germline CDR1 and CDR2 sequences are WSHSY and SAAADI. The CDR3 sequence is 14 residues long. Trimming stripped 6 bases from V and 1 base from J, with 7 bases between. The CDR3, as DNA: TGCGCCAGCAGGGGCCAATCTGGGGCCAACGTCCTGACTTTC. It translates to CASRGQSGANVLTF.

This chain links TRBV19 with TRBJ1-1; TRBD1 might be the D (5 bases). Looked up from germline, CDR1 is LNHDA and CDR2 is SQIVND (reference sequence). The CDR3 extends over 15 amino acids. Trimming pared 4 bases from V and 4 bases from J, leaving 16 bases between. The CDR3 nucleotides are TGTGCCAGTAGTAGGGGGGGACTTTTGGGCACTGAAGCTTTCTTT. It specifies CASSRGGLLGTEAFF.

CDR3 sequence reads: CASSYRTSGRTYEQYF. The CDR3 DNA follows: TGTGCCAGCAGTTACCGTACTAGCGGGAGAACCTACGAGCAGTACTTC. The gene calls are TRBV6-5 and TRBJ2-7, with 11 bases fitting TRBD2. The trim removed 2 bases at V and 2 bases at J, leaving 5 bases unmatched. The CDR3 is 16 residues long. The germline V gene has CDR1 MNHEY and CDR2 SVGAGI.

V usage is TRBV18 and J usage is TRBJ2-7; D remains ambiguous. The CDR3 runs to 13 residues. Germline V gene sequence: CDR1 KGHSH, CDR2 LQKENI. V was trimmed by 0 bases and J by 7 bases, leaving 10 bases between them. CDR3 loop: CASSPPPPREQYF. For the CDR3, the DNA is TGTGCCAGCTCACCACCTCCCCCGCGGGAGCAGTACTTC. Filled out from reference TRBV18 and TRBJ2-7, the complete variable domain reads NAGVMQNPRHLVRRRGQEARLRCSPMKGHSHVYWYRQLPEEGLKFMVYLQKENIIDESGMPKERFSAEFPKEGPSILRIQQVVRGDSAAYFCASSPPPPREQYFGPGTRLTVT.

The V and J genes are TRBV4-2 and TRBJ2-2; 12 bases align to TRBD2. Per germline, CDR1 LGHNA and CDR2 YNFKEQ. After removal of 3 bases from V and 7 bases from J, the junction contained 3 bases not matched to a gene. The CDR3 is made up of 15 amino acids. The CDR3 sequence is CASSQRLAGDGELFF. For the CDR3, the DNA is TGTGCCAGCAGCCAGAGACTAGCGGGAGACGGGGAGCTGTTTTTT.